The rows below give T cell receptor beta chains drawn from one sample of a study of patients and donors after allogeneic stem cell transplantation. MiXCR, applied by TCRdb to the RT-PCR reads, yields one record per CDR3 protein. The sample has about 57,000 distinct CDR3 sequences, 13% seen once. Material for sequencing was blood, either unsorted or a sorted T cell fraction (not recorded which). These TCRs come from a human donor who was either an allogeneic HSCT recipient or a stem cell or donor lymphocyte infusion donor (not recorded which). It is not recorded whose cells these are; they may come from a transplant donor. Both conserved end residues are part of each CDR3. Each record gives: CDR3 protein, V gene.

CDR3aa: CASSELQTEGTGELFF; v_gene: TRBV10-2
CDR3aa: CASSLREELGEQFF; v_gene: TRBV5-1
CDR3aa: CASRKQGATEAFF; v_gene: TRBV14
CDR3aa: CASREGTEQYF; v_gene: TRBV7-9
CDR3aa: CSASRVQGGLAGVSSSYNEQFF; v_gene: TRBV20-1
CDR3aa: CASSIGDRGYWPQHF; v_gene: TRBV7-9
CDR3aa: CASSEVTLNTEAFF; v_gene: TRBV9
CDR3aa: CASSSGTGNNYGYTF; v_gene: TRBV5-1
CDR3aa: CSARDLLAGSYEQYF; v_gene: TRBV20-1
CDR3aa: CASSFIDRWAEAFF; v_gene: TRBV5-1
CDR3aa: CAISESGTGGRDEQFF; v_gene: TRBV10-3
CDR3aa: CASTMEGANSPLHF; v_gene: TRBV19
CDR3aa: CASSPSCAGYTYQETQYF; v_gene: TRBV7-2
CDR3aa: CASSLADSYNEQFF; v_gene: TRBV7-2
CDR3aa: CASSQAGAGRVEQYF; v_gene: TRBV4-2
CDR3aa: CASSQAVPRTAPNYEQYF; v_gene: TRBV3-1
CDR3aa: CASSGVVGPLNEKLFF; v_gene: TRBV7-9
CDR3aa: CASSPPGTVYGYTF; v_gene: TRBV18
CDR3aa: CASSFASGGVYEQYF; v_gene: TRBV13
CDR3aa: CASSLYFRTSGRETQYF; v_gene: TRBV12-3/TRBV12-4
CDR3aa: CASSWSPGFEAFF; v_gene: TRBV19
CDR3aa: CASRFSGANVLTF; v_gene: TRBV5-1
CDR3aa: CAMGQGSIGNSPLHF; v_gene: TRBV10-3
CDR3aa: CASSQDRTQPQHF; v_gene: TRBV3-1
CDR3aa: CASTGDYNSPLHF; v_gene: TRBV5-5
CDR3aa: CASSFSTGASYEQYF; v_gene: TRBV5-1
CDR3aa: CASSLTGTGMTYEQYF; v_gene: TRBV5-1
CDR3aa: CASSLGTWTGDPYGYTF; v_gene: TRBV7-6
CDR3aa: CASTIVPLSGTDTQYF; v_gene: TRBV7-9
CDR3aa: CASSFPGQGNSPLHF; v_gene: TRBV7-9
CDR3aa: CASSIVMAGGAYNEQFF; v_gene: TRBV19
CDR3aa: CSVETGGGQPQHF; v_gene: TRBV29-1
CDR3aa: CASSYRPTGFAGNQPQHF; v_gene: TRBV5-6
CDR3aa: CASSFESIRSTGELFF; v_gene: TRBV5-1
CDR3aa: CASSRTDYGYTF; v_gene: TRBV6-5
CDR3aa: CASSSSRRVEQYF; v_gene: TRBV7-9
CDR3aa: CASSFVVGEQFF; v_gene: TRBV11-3